The sequence of this T cell receptor (beta chain) was determined in a study of blood T cells in healthy people across ages. Regarding the study as a whole: Naive T cell percentage by flow cytometry tracked strongly with beta diversity.

Sample-barcoded 5' priming and a J-beta primer mix drove a second PCR of roughly 6 to 12 cycles. Via MiXCR, TCRdb re-called the 5' RACE reads, giving one row per CDR3 protein. The sample includes more than 1.4 million distinct CDR3 sequences, about 40% seen only once; the top ten take 7.9%. Trimming cost V 8 bases and J 3 bases, with 11 bases left between them. The CDR3 has 14 amino acids. Regarding this clonotype: Antigen unknown.

The TCR comes from a woman aged 18-29 years in good health. Material for sequencing was blood. The V and J genes are TRBV12-3 or TRBV12-4 and TRBJ1-6, with D hard to call. The CDR3 sequence: CASEFRDYNSPLHF. CDR3 coding DNA: TGTGCCAGCGAGTTTAGGGACTATAATTCACCCCTCCACTTT.